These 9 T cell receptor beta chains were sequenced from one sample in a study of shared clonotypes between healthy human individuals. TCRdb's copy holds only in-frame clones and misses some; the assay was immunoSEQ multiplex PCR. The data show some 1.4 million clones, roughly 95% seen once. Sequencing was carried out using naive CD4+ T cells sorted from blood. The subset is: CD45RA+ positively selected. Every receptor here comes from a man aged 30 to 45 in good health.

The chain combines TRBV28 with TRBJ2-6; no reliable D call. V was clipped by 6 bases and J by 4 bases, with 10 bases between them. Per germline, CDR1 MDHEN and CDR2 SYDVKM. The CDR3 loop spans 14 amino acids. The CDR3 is CASRPDPGANVLTF. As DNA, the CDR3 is TGTGCCAGCAGGCCGGACCCAGGGGCCAACGTCCTGACTTTC.

The CDR3 DNA is TGTGCCAGTAGTATGTGGGGCAGCTCTGGGGCCAACGTCCTGACTTTC. Its protein is CASSMWGSSGANVLTF. V gene TRBV19 combines with J gene TRBJ2-6; D is possibly TRBD1 (5 bases). The V end lost 3 bases, the J end lost 0 bases, and 9 bases lay between the germline ends. The CDR3 runs to 16 residues. From germline, CDR1 is LNHDA and CDR2 SQIVND (reference sequence).

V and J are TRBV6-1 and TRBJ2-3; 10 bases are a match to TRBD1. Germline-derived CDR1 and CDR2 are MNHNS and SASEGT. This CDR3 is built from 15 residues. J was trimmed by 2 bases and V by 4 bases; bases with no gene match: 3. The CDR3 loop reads CASSGDRGYTDTQYF. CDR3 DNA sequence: TGTGCCAGCAGTGGGGACAGGGGCTACACAGATACGCAGTATTTT.

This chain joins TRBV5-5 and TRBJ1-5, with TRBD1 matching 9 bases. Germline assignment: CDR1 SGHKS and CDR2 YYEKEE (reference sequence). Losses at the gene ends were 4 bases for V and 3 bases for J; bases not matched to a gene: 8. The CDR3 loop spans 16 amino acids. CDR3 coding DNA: TGTGCCAGCAGCCCCGGGACAGGGCCTTTCAATCAGCCCCAGCATTTT. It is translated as CASSPGTGPFNQPQHF.

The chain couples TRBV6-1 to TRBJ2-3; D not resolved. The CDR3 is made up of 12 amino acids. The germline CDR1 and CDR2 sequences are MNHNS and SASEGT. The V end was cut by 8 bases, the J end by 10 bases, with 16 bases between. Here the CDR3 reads CASSRWADPQYF. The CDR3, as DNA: TGTGCCAGCTCGCGGTGGGCGGATCCGCAGTATTTT.

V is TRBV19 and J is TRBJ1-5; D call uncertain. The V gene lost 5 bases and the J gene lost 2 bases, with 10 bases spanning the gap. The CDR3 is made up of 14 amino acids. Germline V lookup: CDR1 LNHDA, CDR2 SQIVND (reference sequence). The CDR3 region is CASSPRGGNQPQHF. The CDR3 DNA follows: TGTGCCAGTAGTCCCCGCGGGGGCAATCAGCCCCAGCATTTT.

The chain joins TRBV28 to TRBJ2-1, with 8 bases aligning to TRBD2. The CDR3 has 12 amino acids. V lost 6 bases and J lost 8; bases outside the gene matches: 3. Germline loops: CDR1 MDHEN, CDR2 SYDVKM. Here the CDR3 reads CASRLSGDEQFF. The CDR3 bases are TGTGCCAGCAGACTTAGCGGGGATGAGCAGTTCTTC.

The CDR3 nucleotides are TGTGCCTGGAATACAGGGACTAACTCCTACGAGCAGTACTTC. Translating it yields CAWNTGTNSYEQYF. This rearrangement joins TRBV30 to TRBJ2-7, with D tentatively TRBD2 (7 bases). The CDR3 consists of 14 residues. With 4 bases removed from V and 0 bases from J, the gap between germline ends came to 13 bases. Germline CDR1 and CDR2: GTSNPN and SVGIG (reference sequence).

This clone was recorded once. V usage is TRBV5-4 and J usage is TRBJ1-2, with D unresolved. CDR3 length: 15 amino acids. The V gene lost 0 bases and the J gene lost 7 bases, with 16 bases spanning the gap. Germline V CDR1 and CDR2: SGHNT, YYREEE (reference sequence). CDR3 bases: TGTGCCAGCAGCTTGGCCAGAAGGATTTTTGGTGGCTACACCTTC. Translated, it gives CASSLARRIFGGYTF.